The 10 T cell receptor beta chains listed next were all sequenced from one sample in a study of cytomegalovirus exposure and HLA in healthy donors. Sequenced by immunoSEQ multiplex PCR; TCRdb stores in-frame clones only, minus some. The profile shows about 120,000 clones, around nine tenths of them singletons. The specimen was PBMCs. All receptors come from a woman aged 18-35 years in good health and CMV-seropositive.

The rearrangement links TRBV5-5 to TRBJ2-5; 10 bases are a match to TRBD1. Germline V gene data show CDR1 as SGHKS and CDR2 as YYEKEE (reference sequence). The CDR3 is 15 amino acids. V lost 0 bases to trimming and J lost 7 bases; unmatched junction nucleotides: 6. The CDR3, as DNA: TGTGCCAGCAGCTTGGGCGGGACAGGGGTGTGGACCCAGTACTTC. This codes for CASSLGGTGVWTQYF.

The chain employs TRBV6-6 and TRBJ2-7; perhaps TRBD1 as D (6 bases). The ends were cut back, 2 bases at V and 0 bases at J, with 8 bases in the middle. Germline V lookup: CDR1 MNHNY, CDR2 SVGAGI (reference sequence). The CDR3 extends over 14 amino acids. The CDR3 DNA reads as TGTGCCAGCAGTTACACAGGGAGCTCCTACGAGCAGTACTTC. This encodes CASSYTGSSYEQYF.

The V and J genes are TRBV6-1 and TRBJ1-2; 7 nucleotides align to TRBD1. Germline CDR1 and CDR2: MNHNS and SASEGT. V shed 2 bases, J shed 6 bases, and the junction held 9 bases outside the gene matches. The CDR3 length is 15 residues. The CDR3 DNA sequence: TGTGCCAGCAGTGAACTGGGCAGGGGGTACGATGGCTACACCTTC. Translation gives CASSELGRGYDGYTF.

The J gene is TRBJ1-3, the V gene TRBV5-4; 7 bases are a match to TRBD1. The CDR3 has 14 residues. Germline assignment: CDR1 SGHNT and CDR2 YYREEE (reference sequence). J lost 6 bases, V lost 4 bases, and 7 bases had no gene match. CDR3 sequence reads: CASSTGQAENTIYF. The CDR3 nucleotides read TGTGCCAGCAGCACAGGACAGGCCGAAAACACCATATATTTT.

V usage is TRBV11-2 and J usage is TRBJ2-2; 8 positions agree with TRBD2. J gave up 5 bases and V 5 bases, and 16 bases lay outside the gene matches. The germline V gene encodes CDR1 SGHAT and CDR2 FQNNGV. This CDR3 has 18 residues. CDR3 in DNA: TGTGCCAGCAGCCCCGTTAGGCGGGGGGCCGCGAGAACCGGGGAGCTGTTTTTT. Translating it yields CASSPVRRGAARTGELFF.

The rearrangement links TRBV27 to TRBJ2-7; D remains ambiguous. Germline CDR1 and CDR2: MNHEY and SMNVEV (reference sequence). The CDR3 is 16 residues long. V was pared by 4 bases and J by 2 bases, with 18 bases between. CDR3 nucleotides: TGTGCCAGCAGTTCCTACCCCCCGCCAGGTACCTACGAGCAGTACTTC. Encoded protein: CASSSYPPPGTYEQYF.

J is TRBJ1-2 and V is TRBV21-1. TRBV21-1 is shown as a pseudogene. The length of the CDR3 is 16 residues. DNA for the CDR3: TGTGCCAGCAGCGGGCGGGTCCTCAGTGGATCCTATGGCTACACCTTC. As protein: CASSGRVLSGSYGYTF.

CDR3 region: CASSLTAGTDLDNEQFF. The CDR3 nucleotides read TGTGCCAGCAGCTTGACGGCCGGGACAGACCTCGACAATGAGCAGTTCTTC. This chain links TRBV5-4 with TRBJ2-1; 7 nucleotides agree with TRBD1. V gave up 1 base and J gave up 5 bases; unmatched junction bases: 12. This CDR3 is built from 17 residues. The germline V gene has CDR1 SGHNT and CDR2 YYREEE (reference sequence).

The gene calls are TRBV11-2 and TRBJ2-5, with 12 bases lining up with TRBD2. Germline assignment: CDR1 SGHAT and CDR2 FQNNGV. The V gene end was trimmed by 5 bases and the J gene end by 6 bases; junction bases not matched to a gene: 4. The length of the CDR3 is 14 residues. The CDR3 DNA reads TGTGCCAGCAGCCTAGCGGGGGGGCCGCAGACCCAGTACTTC. Translation: CASSLAGGPQTQYF.

In this sample, this clone turned up a few times. The chain has TRBV29-1 and TRBJ1-1; 7 nucleotides match TRBD1. In germline, CDR1 is SQVTM, CDR2 ANQGSEA. J lost 1 base, V lost 4 bases, and 3 bases had no gene match. This CDR3 is 13 amino acids long. Written as DNA, the CDR3 is TGCAGCGTTGGTAACAGGGGGAACACTGAAGCTTTCTTT. It translates to CSVGNRGNTEAFF.